These 2 T cell receptor beta chains were all obtained from the same sample, sequenced in a study of vaccination and CD4 T cells after COVID-19. Noted treatment: approximately 11-day PBMC culture with coronavirus spike peptide pools or control peptides (ViraFEST assay). An Oncomine TCR Beta short-read assay was used to sequence the DNA from cultured CD4+ T cells. TCRdb itself ran the PCR reads through MiXCR, one entry per CDR3 protein. The repertoire holds roughly 15,000 distinct CDR3 sequences, about 44% seen once, with about 18% in the top ten. Their cognate antigens are unknown. Sequencing used CD4+ T cells from blood, cultured in vitro, obtained before SARS-CoV-2 vaccination. These receptors came from a human donor who received a COVID-19 vaccine.

The rearrangement links TRBV6-5 to TRBJ2-1; 8 bases align to TRBD1. There are 15 residues in the CDR3. The J segment lost 5 bases and the V segment lost 2 bases, leaving 5 bases of the junction unmatched. Germline V lookup: CDR1 MNHEY, CDR2 SVGAGI. CDR3 sequence: CASSYSDRGNNEQFF. The CDR3 bases are TGTGCCAGCAGTTACAGCGACAGGGGAAACAATGAGCAGTTCTTC.

The chain employs TRBV5-6 and TRBJ2-5, with 7 bases that match TRBD1. The trim removed 5 bases at V and 1 base at J, leaving 5 bases unmatched. The length of the CDR3 is 14 residues. Germline CDR1 and CDR2: SGHDT and YYEEEE. The CDR3 coding sequence is TGTGCCAGCAGTCGACAGGGCTTCCAAGAGACCCAGTACTTC. Translated: CASSRQGFQETQYF.